These 18 T cell receptor beta chains were all obtained from the same sample, sequenced in a study of glioma-infiltrating T cells. Amplification of TCR alpha and beta CDR3 regions from RNA used iRepertoire nested multiplex PCR. Via MiXCR, TCRdb re-called the multiplex PCR reads, giving one row per CDR3 protein. The table has about 410,000 distinct CDR3 sequences, 41% seen once. Material: glioma tissue, nonneoplastic brain tissue, or PBMCs (not recorded which). These receptors originate from a human donor with low-grade glioma or glioblastoma, undergoing nonglioma brain surgery, or in good health (not recorded which).

This clonotype has just a few counts. The CDR3 nucleotides read TGTGCCAGCACCCAGCCTTGGGCCGGGAACACTGAAGCTTTCTTT. Amino acids: CASTQPWAGNTEAFF. The chain carries TRBV12-3 or TRBV12-4 and TRBJ1-1; no clear D. This CDR3 has 15 residues. V lost 7 bases, J lost 1 base, and 16 bases lay in between.

V gene TRBV7-8 combines with J gene TRBJ1-4; 9 nucleotides line up with TRBD1. CDR1 and CDR2 from the germline V gene are SGHVS and FQNEAQ. V shed 2 bases, J shed 14 bases, and the junction held 15 bases outside the gene matches. The CDR3 extends over 16 amino acids. The CDR3 DNA reads as TGTGCCAGCAGCTTACGCCGGGACAGGGACCCTGCGGGGCTGTTTTTT. Translating gives CASSLRRDRDPAGLFF.

This clonotype has more than one count but fewer than ten. The V and J genes are TRBV6-1 and TRBJ1-3, with unresolved D. The germline V gene has CDR1 MNHNS and CDR2 SASEGT. V lost 6 bases to trimming and J lost 3 bases, with 18 bases between them. The CDR3 length is 16 residues. CDR3 bases: TGTGCCAGCAGCCAAGGTCGACGGAGTTTTGGAAACACCATATATTTT. As protein: CASSQGRRSFGNTIYF.

This clonotype was seen a few times. V gene TRBV10-3 combines with J gene TRBJ1-1, with 10 bases lining up with TRBD1. The junction had 4 bases not matched to a gene; V was cut back by 6 bases and J by 3 bases. The CDR3 is made up of 14 amino acids. The germline V gene has CDR1 ENHRY and CDR2 SYGVKD. The CDR3 DNA reads as TGTGCCATCAGCTTTGGGACAGGGGACACTGAAGCTTTCTTT. This codes for CAISFGTGDTEAFF.

The chain carries TRBV6-9 and TRBJ1-1; no clear D. Germline V lookup: CDR1 MNHGY, CDR2 SVAAGI. The CDR3 length is 14 residues. Deletions cut 4 bases from V and 1 base from J, with 10 bases between. The DNA for the CDR3 is TGTGCCAGCAGTTCCCTCTCTTGGAACACTGAAGCTTTCTTT. Protein sequence: CASSSLSWNTEAFF.

This rearrangement joins TRBV9 to TRBJ2-1; 8 bases are shared with TRBD1. Germline V gene sequence: CDR1 SGDLS, CDR2 YYNGEE. This CDR3 has 15 amino acids. Germline trimming cut 2 bases from V and 8 bases from J; bases unmatched to any gene: 9. The CDR3 DNA reads TGTGCCAGCAGCGTGACAGGGGCATATCTAGATGAGCAGTTCTTC. This codes for CASSVTGAYLDEQFF.

The chain couples TRBV19 to TRBJ2-3, with D maybe TRBD2 (6 bases). The ends were cut back, 4 bases at V and 8 bases at J, with 13 bases in the middle. Germline V CDR1 and CDR2: LNHDA, SQIVND (reference sequence). The CDR3 totals 13 residues. CDR3 sequence (DNA): TGTGCCAGTAGTACCCCGCGGGGCGGTACGCAGTATTTT. Translating gives CASSTPRGGTQYF. The full variable domain, with the rest looked up from reference TRBV19 and TRBJ2-3, is DGGITQSPKYLFRKEGQNVTLSCEQNLNHDAMYWYRQDPGQGLRLIYYSQIVNDFQKGDIAEGYSVSREKKESFPLTVTSAQKNPTAFYLCASSTPRGGTQYFGPGTRLTVL.

A word on this clonotype: It may be a read error: a sequence one base away is much more abundant. The gene calls are TRBV25-1 and TRBJ1-6, with D hard to call. Germline V CDR1 and CDR2: MGHDK, SYGVNS. The CDR3 is 12 residues long. Trimming stripped 1 base from V and 8 bases from J, with 3 bases between. CDR3 bases: TGTGCCAGCAGTGAATTATATTCACCCCTCCACTTT. Translated, it gives CASSELYSPLHF.

This clonotype was seen many times. The chain is built from TRBV20-1 and TRBJ1-1, with 9 bases aligning to TRBD1. The CDR3 spans 11 residues. CDR1 is DFQATT and CDR2 is SNEGSKA in the germline V gene (reference sequence). J lost 10 bases, V lost 1 base, and 1 base had no gene match. CDR3 bases: TGCAGTGCTAGAGGACAGGGGGTAGCTTTCTTT. This encodes CSARGQGVAFF.

The chain joins TRBV5-1 to TRBJ1-4; 8 nucleotides match TRBD1. After removal of 4 bases from V and 7 bases from J, the junction contained 9 bases not matched to a gene. Germline CDR1 is SGHRS and CDR2 is YFSETQ. The CDR3 has 15 residues. This CDR3 is CASSVTTGESEKLFF. The CDR3 bases are TGCGCCAGCAGCGTAACGACAGGGGAGAGTGAAAAACTGTTTTTT.

As regards this clonotype: Being one base from a much bigger clone, this may be a read error. This rearrangement joins TRBV15 to TRBJ2-1, with D uncertain. Germline V gene sequence: CDR1 LNHNV, CDR2 YYDKDF (reference sequence). The CDR3 length is 13 residues. The CDR3 coding sequence is TGTCCCACCAGCAGATCCACTTACAATGAGCAGTTCTTC. Translation gives CPTSRSTYNEQFF.

To note about this clonotype: A single base separates this from a much larger clone, so it may be a read error. The CDR3 DNA reads as TGTGGCAGCAGTTTAATCGACAGGCGCGGCTACACCTTC. This gives the protein CGSSLIDRRGYTF. V usage is TRBV28 and J usage is TRBJ1-2, with D possibly matching TRBD1 (6 bases). There are 13 residues in the CDR3. Looked up from germline, CDR1 is MDHEN and CDR2 is SYDVKM.

This clonotype occurred a few times. The V gene is TRBV7-2, the J gene TRBJ1-2; 8 nucleotides match TRBD1. The length of the CDR3 is 14 residues. V lost 1 base to trimming and J lost 6 bases; unmatched junction nucleotides: 4. Germline CDR1 is SGHTA and CDR2 is FQGNSA. CDR3 DNA sequence: TGTGCCAGCAGCTTAGTCACAGGGGGGGATGGCTACACCTTC. This sequence encodes CASSLVTGGDGYTF.

With respect to this clonotype: Because it lacks the conserved phenylalanine or tryptophan at the end, this CDR3 is likely a read error. The chain is built from TRBV18 and TRBJ1-1, with 11 bases matching TRBD1. V trimming: 4 bases; J trimming: 2 bases; junction bases outside the gene matches: 3. Germline CDR1 KGHSH, CDR2 LQKENI. This CDR3 contains 15 residues. CDR3 sequence reads: CASSLGQGANTEAFL. Here the CDR3 DNA reads TGTGCCAGCTCACTTGGACAGGGGGCTAACACTGAAGCTTTCCTT.

The rearrangement uses TRBV7-2 and TRBJ1-1; the match to TRBD1 covers 8 bases. The germline V gene has CDR1 SGHTA and CDR2 FQGNSA. This CDR3 is 17 amino acids long. The junction had 12 bases not matched to a gene; V was cut back by 5 bases and J by 1 base. CDR3 sequence reads: CASSPTWTGIKNTEAFF. The DNA of the CDR3 is TGTGCCAGCAGCCCGACCTGGACAGGGATCAAGAACACTGAAGCTTTCTTT.

The chain recombines TRBV12-3 or TRBV12-4 with TRBJ1-1; D unresolved. The CDR3 covers 13 residues. V gave up 5 bases and J gave up 2 bases, with 9 bases separating them. CDR3 loop: CASSKDRNTEAFF. DNA for the CDR3: TGTGCCAGCAGTAAGGACCGTAACACTGAAGCTTTCTTT.

Ten or more counts support this clonotype. The gene calls are TRBV28 and TRBJ2-1, with TRBD2 identical over 9 bases. V lost 6 bases and J lost 6; bases outside the gene matches: 6. The CDR3 covers 14 residues. Per germline, CDR1 MDHEN and CDR2 SYDVKM. CDR3 sequence reads: CASRLAGVTNEQFF. CDR3 coding DNA: TGTGCCAGCAGATTAGCGGGAGTAACCAATGAGCAGTTCTTC. Full variable domain (rest looked up from reference TRBV28 and TRBJ2-1): DVKVTQSSRYLVKRTGEKVFLECVQDMDHENMFWYRQDPGLGLRLIYFSYDVKMKEKGDIPEGYSVSREKKERFSLILESASTNQTSMYLCASRLAGVTNEQFFGPGTRLTVL.

This clonotype has just a few counts. The chain uses TRBV20-1 and TRBJ1-1; no clear D gene. V was trimmed by 6 bases and J by 1 base, leaving 18 bases between them. Germline CDR1 reads DFQATT; CDR2 reads SNEGSKA (reference sequence). The CDR3 runs 15 residues. The CDR3 bases are TGCAGTGCCATAGAGATCGGGCAGGAGAACACTGAAGCTTTCTTT. It translates to CSAIEIGQENTEAFF.